This entry lists 25 T cell receptor beta chains sequenced from one sample in a study of blood T cell repertoires in COVID-19. Produced via immunoSEQ multiplex PCR; TCRdb's table is partial and in-frame only. The sample lists over 200,000 clones; roughly four fifths were seen once. Sequencing was carried out using peripheral blood. These receptors came from a woman aged 40 to 55 with acute or convalescent COVID-19.

The chain couples TRBV4-1 to TRBJ1-2, with 11 bases fitting TRBD1. CDR1 is MGHRA and CDR2 is YSYEKL in the germline V gene. The CDR3 totals 18 residues. Germline trimming cut 4 bases from V and 5 bases from J; bases unmatched to any gene: 15. CDR3 loop: CASSPQVGDRGSRYGYTF. The CDR3, as DNA: TGCGCCAGCAGCCCCCAAGTGGGGGACAGGGGGTCGAGGTATGGCTACACCTTC.

The V call is TRBV25-1, the J call TRBJ1-4, with D possibly matching TRBD1 (6 bases). The V and J ends lost 6 bases and 8 bases respectively, with 19 bases between them. The CDR3 extends over 15 amino acids. In germline, CDR1 is MGHDK, CDR2 SYGVNS. CDR3 amino acids: CASSPNGGPGEKLFF. The CDR3 DNA reads as TGTGCCAGCAGCCCTAACGGGGGGCCTGGAGAAAAACTGTTTTTT.

The gene calls are TRBV7-2 and TRBJ2-5; D not resolved. The CDR3 covers 13 residues. Trimming took off 9 bases at V and 2 bases at J, with 13 bases between the two ends. Germline V gene sequence: CDR1 SGHTA, CDR2 FQGNSA. The CDR3 reads CASYAGNQETQYF. In DNA form, the CDR3 reads TGTGCCAGTTATGCAGGCAATCAAGAGACCCAGTACTTC.

The J gene is TRBJ1-3, the V gene TRBV6-6; a weak D match, TRBD1 (6 bases). The CDR3 length is 14 residues. V dropped 2 bases and J dropped 3 bases, with 8 bases sitting between them. Germline CDR1 is MNHNY and CDR2 is SVGAGI (reference sequence). CDR3 in amino acids: CASSYAGVGNTIYF. The CDR3 DNA sequence: TGTGCCAGCAGTTACGCAGGGGTTGGAAACACCATATATTTT.

The rearrangement joins TRBV9 to TRBJ1-6; perhaps TRBD1 as D (5 bases). V was shortened by 1 base and J by 7 bases, with 12 bases between the two germline ends. The CDR3 covers 15 residues. Germline V gene sequence: CDR1 SGDLS, CDR2 YYNGEE. CDR3 DNA sequence: TGTGCCAGCAGCGTAACGGGGGGGAACAATTCACCCCTCCACTTT. Amino acid sequence: CASSVTGGNNSPLHF.

The chain employs TRBV25-1 and TRBJ2-1; D may be TRBD1 (6 bases). CDR1 and CDR2 (germline): MGHDK, SYGVNS. V gave up 1 base and J gave up 12 bases, with 28 bases separating them. The CDR3 is made up of 18 amino acids. The CDR3 here is CASSESSLGRGQLTVQFF. The CDR3 region has the DNA TGTGCCAGCAGTGAATCTTCATTGGGCAGGGGCCAGCTAACAGTGCAGTTCTTC.

The rearrangement uses TRBV19 and TRBJ1-5, with a tentative D call TRBD1 (5 bases). Trimming pared 5 bases from V and 0 bases from J, leaving 11 bases between. Germline lookup yields CDR1 LNHDA and CDR2 SQIVND (reference sequence). This CDR3 is 15 amino acids long. CDR3 DNA sequence: TGTGCCAGTAGTGAACGACAGTTTAGCAATCAGCCCCAGCATTTT. Encoded protein: CASSERQFSNQPQHF.

The CDR3 bases are TGCGCCAGCAGCTTGGAAACAGGGAACTATGGCTACACCTTC. Residues: CASSLETGNYGYTF. V and J are TRBV5-1 and TRBJ1-2; D may be TRBD1 (6 bases). This CDR3 is built from 14 residues. Germline V gene lookup returns CDR1 SGHRS and CDR2 YFSETQ. V lost 0 bases, J lost 2 bases, and 8 bases lay in between.

The chain couples TRBV10-1 to TRBJ2-1; 8 bases are shared with TRBD1. V trimming: 6 bases; J trimming: 5 bases; junction bases outside the gene matches: 9. The CDR3 length is 15 residues. The V gene's germline CDR1 is WNHNN and CDR2 SYGVQD (reference sequence). The chain's CDR3 is CASSLQGAIDNEQFF. CDR3 sequence (DNA): TGCGCCAGCAGCCTCCAGGGGGCTATCGACAATGAGCAGTTCTTC.

The chain carries TRBV24-1 and TRBJ1-2, with D possibly being TRBD1 (5 bases). CDR3 length: 13 residues. CDR1 KGHDR and CDR2 SFDVKD come from the germline V gene. V gave up 5 bases and J gave up 4 bases, with 10 bases separating them. The CDR3 reads CATSAAGGYGYTF. CDR3 in DNA: TGTGCCACCAGTGCGGCCGGGGGCTATGGCTACACCTTC.

Details on this clone: The same CDR3 arises from other DNA sequences in this sample as well. This sequence joins TRBV11-2 and TRBJ1-1; D not resolved. Germline V CDR1 and CDR2: SGHAT, FQNNGV. Trimming left V 6 bases short and J 0 bases short, with 8 bases between. The CDR3 loop spans 13 amino acids. The CDR3 loop reads CASSLGLNTEAFF. CDR3 coding DNA: TGTGCCAGCAGTCTAGGTTTGAACACTGAAGCTTTCTTT. Filled out from reference TRBV11-2 and TRBJ1-1, the complete variable domain reads EAGVAQSPRYKIIEKRQSVAFWCNPISGHATLYWYQQILGQGPKLLIQFQNNGVVDDSQLPKDRFSAERLKGVDSTLKIQPAKLEDSAVYLCASSLGLNTEAFFGQGTRLTVV.

This clone was observed a handful of times. The chain couples TRBV19 to TRBJ1-2; D is unclear. Germline V gene lookup returns CDR1 LNHDA and CDR2 SQIVND (reference sequence). This CDR3 has 12 residues. V lost 7 bases to trimming and J lost 6 bases, with 12 bases between them. CDR3: CASMVRQDGYTF. DNA of the CDR3: TGTGCCAGTATGGTTCGGCAGGATGGCTACACCTTC.

The chain carries TRBV19 and TRBJ1-2; 7 positions match TRBD1. Germline assignment: CDR1 LNHDA and CDR2 SQIVND (reference sequence). Trimming removed 7 bases from V and 8 bases from J; junction bases left unmatched: 7. CDR3 length: 12 residues. The CDR3 reads CASTARTGGYTF. For the CDR3, the DNA is TGTGCCAGTACCGCGCGGACAGGCGGCTACACCTTC.

The CDR3 loop reads CASSMIHRDTQYF. The CDR3 DNA sequence: TGTGCCAGCAGCATGATACACAGGGATACGCAGTATTTT. V and J are TRBV5-8 and TRBJ2-3; D might be TRBD1 (5 bases). The CDR3 contains 13 residues. V dropped 4 bases and J dropped 6 bases, with 12 bases sitting between them. Per germline, CDR1 SGHTS and CDR2 YDEGEE.

This clone was counted a few times. This chain joins TRBV6-1 and TRBJ2-1, with a tentative D call TRBD1 (5 bases). With 0 bases removed from V and 8 bases from J, the gap between germline ends came to 14 bases. The CDR3 extends over 15 amino acids. Germline V CDR1 and CDR2: MNHNS, SASEGT. This CDR3 is CASSEAQPGLHEQFF. CDR3 DNA sequence: TGTGCCAGCAGTGAAGCCCAACCAGGGTTACATGAGCAGTTCTTC.

The chain carries TRBV6-1 and TRBJ2-7, with D unresolved. CDR3 length: 15 amino acids. Germline CDR1 and CDR2: MNHNS and SASEGT. V lost 1 base, J lost 0 bases, and 10 bases lay in between. The CDR3 loop is CASSEVVHSSYEQYF. The CDR3 DNA reads TGTGCCAGCAGTGAAGTGGTCCATAGCTCCTACGAGCAGTACTTC.

The chain uses TRBV19 and TRBJ2-3; the match to TRBD2 covers 9 bases. CDR3 length: 15 residues. V dropped 6 bases and J dropped 0; count of bases not matched to a gene: 4. In germline, CDR1 is LNHDA, CDR2 SQIVND (reference sequence). DNA of the CDR3: TGTGCCAGTAGACGGCGGGAGGGTAGCACAGATACGCAGTATTTT. Encoded protein: CASRRREGSTDTQYF.

The CDR3 sequence is CASSLGAGDTQYF. CDR3 sequence (DNA): TGTGCCAGCAGCTTGGGAGCGGGGGATACGCAGTATTTT. V usage is TRBV5-4 and J usage is TRBJ2-3; 7 bases align to TRBD2. After removal of 0 bases from V and 6 bases from J, the junction contained 1 base not matched to a gene. The CDR3 is 13 residues long. The V gene's germline CDR1 is SGHNT and CDR2 YYREEE (reference sequence).

J is TRBJ1-2 and V is TRBV3-1 (or the pseudogene TRBV3-2); D remains ambiguous. The V gene lost 0 bases and the J gene lost 8 bases, with 10 bases spanning the gap. This CDR3 spans 13 amino acids. The germline CDR1 and CDR2 sequences are LGHDT and YNNKEL (reference sequence). The CDR3 loop reads CASSQDRSGGYTF. In nucleotides, the CDR3 is TGTGCCAGCAGCCAAGATCGGTCGGGGGGCTACACCTTC.

This clone was observed a few times. V usage is TRBV2 and J usage is TRBJ2-1; 9 positions match TRBD1. The junction had 6 bases not matched to a gene; V was cut back by 6 bases and J by 15 bases. From germline, CDR1 is SNHLY and CDR2 FYNNEI. The CDR3 has 11 residues. The CDR3 sequence: CASSGGQGSFF. CDR3 coding DNA: TGTGCCAGCAGCGGGGGACAGGGTTCGTTCTTC.

The table lists this clone with a count of one. The chain has TRBV30 and TRBJ2-7; 7 nucleotides align to TRBD1. The germline gives CDR1 GTSNPN, CDR2 SVGIG (reference sequence). J was trimmed by 5 bases and V by 1 base; bases with no gene match: 11. The CDR3 sequence is 15 residues long. CDR3 sequence (DNA): TGTGCCTGGAGTGGGACAGGTAGATTCCGGAACGAGCAGTACTTC. This codes for CAWSGTGRFRNEQYF.

This clone was seen only once. The rearrangement uses TRBV28 and TRBJ1-5; D is uncertain. The CDR3 spans 13 residues. Trimming left V 7 bases short and J 6 bases short, with 13 bases between. Germline values: CDR1 MDHEN, CDR2 SYDVKM. Here the CDR3 DNA reads TGTGCCAGCAAAGAGGGAACAAGTCAGCCCCAGCATTTT. Its protein product is CASKEGTSQPQHF.

This chain links TRBV24-1 with TRBJ2-2, with 8 bases aligning to TRBD2. V lost 6 bases to trimming and J lost 6 bases; unmatched junction nucleotides: 2. The CDR3 is made up of 13 amino acids. Per germline, CDR1 KGHDR and CDR2 SFDVKD. CDR3 sequence reads: CATSPGGPGELFF. The CDR3 bases are TGTGCCACCAGTCCGGGGGGGCCCGGGGAGCTGTTTTTT.

The J gene is TRBJ2-3, the V gene TRBV5-5, with D hard to call. The CDR3 covers 15 residues. The ends were cut back, 2 bases at V and 0 bases at J, with 10 bases in the middle. CDR1 and CDR2 (germline): SGHKS, YYEKEE (reference sequence). CDR3 bases: TGTGCCAGCAGCTTTCAAGCGTATAGCACAGATACGCAGTATTTT. Residues: CASSFQAYSTDTQYF.

This clone was counted at least ten times. The J gene is TRBJ1-6, the V gene TRBV25-1; 9 bases match TRBD1. Germline-derived CDR1 and CDR2 are MGHDK and SYGVNS. V was clipped by 4 bases and J by 8 bases; unmatched bases: 3. This CDR3 region has 14 residues. The CDR3 spells CASSGGTGYSPLHF. In DNA, the CDR3 is TGTGCCAGCAGTGGCGGGACAGGGTATTCACCCCTCCACTTT.